This TCR beta chain was recorded in a study of immune evolution from preneoplasia to lung adenocarcinoma. General study points: Top clone share appeared to fall from AAH through AIS, MIA, adenocarcinoma. Normal lung had highest clonality; later lesions appeared denser, more diverse.

Details on this clone: The antigen is not known.

Patient tissue came from resections in Japan or China, 2014–2017. Each case's diagnosis was confirmed by two pathologists on H&E. The data were produced by immunoSEQ multiplex PCR, yet TCRdb's version contains in-frame clones alone and is incomplete. The sample yields around 2,000 clones, roughly four fifths seen once. Germline V gene sequence: CDR1 LGHNA, CDR2 YNFKEQ. The CDR3 loop spans 15 amino acids. V trimming: 0 bases; J trimming: 4 bases; junction bases outside the gene matches: 3. The sequence came from a person in their 70s with lung adenocarcinoma. This chain links TRBV4-2 with TRBJ2-1, with 7 bases fitting TRBD2. The sequenced material came from FFPE adjacent normal lung tissue. CDR3 sequence: CASSQDGTKYNEQFF. For the CDR3, the DNA is TGTGCCAGCAGCCAAGATGGGACTAAATACAATGAGCAGTTCTTC.